Following are 11 T cell receptor beta chains from one sample sequenced in a study of T cells after somatic rescue of genetic block. Using immunoSEQ multiplex PCR, the repertoire was profiled, and TCRdb retains in-frame clones only, with some absent. The sample includes over 14,000 clones, about 70% of them seen just once. The specimen sequenced was peripheral blood mononuclear cells (PBMCs). Receptor source: a boy aged 5-17 years.

The chain uses TRBV6-1 and TRBJ1-3; no reliable D call. Germline CDR1 MNHNS, CDR2 SASEGT. The CDR3 totals 12 residues. V was trimmed by 0 bases and J by 7 bases, leaving 4 bases between them. The DNA of the CDR3 is TGTGCCAGCAGTGAAGCGTTGAACACCATATATTTT. Translation gives CASSEALNTIYF.

This rearrangement joins TRBV6-5 to TRBJ2-7; 8 bases align to TRBD1. This CDR3 has 14 residues. The junction had 3 bases not matched to a gene; V was cut back by 5 bases and J by 0 bases. Germline CDR1 MNHEY, CDR2 SVGAGI. CDR3 region: CASSPDRVSYEQYF. CDR3 coding DNA: TGTGCCAGCAGTCCGGACAGGGTCTCCTACGAGCAGTACTTC.

The gene calls are TRBV19 and TRBJ2-1; 9 positions agree with TRBD2. Germline trimming cut 2 bases from V and 5 bases from J; bases unmatched to any gene: 4. This CDR3 is built from 15 residues. Per the germline V gene, CDR1 is LNHDA and CDR2 is SQIVND (reference sequence). CDR3 sequence: CASSIRGGANNEQFF. The CDR3 DNA is TGTGCCAGTAGTATACGCGGGGGGGCCAACAATGAGCAGTTCTTC.

This clone was counted a single time. This chain links TRBV28 with TRBJ2-1, with 8 bases that match TRBD1. Germline-derived CDR1 and CDR2 are MDHEN and SYDVKM. V was pared by 6 bases and J by 1 base, with 5 bases of the junction left unmatched. The CDR3 loop spans 15 amino acids. This CDR3 reads CASRFQGASYNEQFF. The CDR3 DNA reads TGTGCCAGCAGATTTCAGGGGGCGTCCTACAATGAGCAGTTCTTC. Looking up the rest from reference TRBV28 and TRBJ2-1 gives the full variable domain: DVKVTQSSRYLVKRTGEKVFLECVQDMDHENMFWYRQDPGLGLRLIYFSYDVKMKEKGDIPEGYSVSREKKERFSLILESASTNQTSMYLCASRFQGASYNEQFFGPGTRLTVL.

The rearrangement joins TRBV18 to TRBJ1-2; the D is unclear. The CDR3 has 15 residues. V gave up 1 base and J gave up 1 base, with 10 bases separating them. Germline assignment: CDR1 KGHSH and CDR2 LQKENI. Written as DNA, the CDR3 is TGTGCCAGCTCACCACGAGGCACTTATAACTATGGCTACACCTTC. Protein sequence: CASSPRGTYNYGYTF.

This chain links TRBV6-5 with TRBJ2-7; D possibly matches TRBD1 or TRBD2 (5 bases each). V lost 1 base, J lost 6 bases, and 19 bases lay in between. Germline CDR1 and CDR2: MNHEY and SVGAGI. CDR3 length: 16 amino acids. The CDR3 sequence: CASSYWPGTHGTEQYF. Written as DNA, the CDR3 is TGTGCCAGCAGTTACTGGCCCGGGACCCACGGAACCGAGCAGTACTTC.

The rearrangement joins TRBV10-3 to TRBJ1-5, with no clear D. The CDR3 covers 16 residues. Germline V gives CDR1 ENHRY, CDR2 SYGVKD. Trimming left V 5 bases short and J 4 bases short, with 18 bases between. CDR3 in DNA: TGTGCCATCAGTAAGGGCAGCCTCGAGGCAAATCAGCCCCAGCATTTT. Translating it yields CAISKGSLEANQPQHF.

The V gene is TRBV9, the J gene TRBJ1-3; D not resolved. This CDR3 is built from 14 residues. Per germline, CDR1 SGDLS and CDR2 YYNGEE. Trimming took off 5 bases at V and 4 bases at J, with 13 bases between the two ends. CDR3 DNA sequence: TGTGCCAGCAGTGGCTTGGGGTACGGAAACACCATATATTTT. Residues: CASSGLGYGNTIYF.

The V gene is TRBV7-2, the J gene TRBJ1-5; D gene ambiguous. V lost 5 bases and J 2 bases, leaving 7 bases between the germline ends. This CDR3 has 13 amino acids. Germline CDR1 is SGHTA and CDR2 is FQGNSA. The CDR3 region is CASSVRGNQPQHF. CDR3 DNA: TGTGCCAGCAGCGTCCGGGGCAATCAGCCCCAGCATTTT.

This clone was seen a single time. The chain joins TRBV4-2 to TRBJ2-5; 12 bases match TRBD2. In germline, CDR1 is LGHNA, CDR2 YNFKEQ. With 0 bases clipped from V and 4 bases from J, the junction kept 15 bases outside the gene matches. CDR3 length: 20 amino acids. CDR3 amino acids: CASSQDSLAGGSPRGETQYF. CDR3 bases: TGTGCCAGCAGCCAAGATTCCCTAGCGGGGGGGTCGCCAAGGGGAGAGACCCAGTACTTC.

The chain carries TRBV7-2 and TRBJ2-7; D not resolved. Germline-derived CDR1 and CDR2 are SGHTA and FQGNSA. This CDR3 is 13 amino acids long. V gave up 2 bases and J gave up 3 bases, with 8 bases separating them. The CDR3 sequence: CASSLFALYEQYF. DNA for the CDR3: TGTGCCAGCAGCTTATTCGCTCTCTACGAGCAGTACTTC.